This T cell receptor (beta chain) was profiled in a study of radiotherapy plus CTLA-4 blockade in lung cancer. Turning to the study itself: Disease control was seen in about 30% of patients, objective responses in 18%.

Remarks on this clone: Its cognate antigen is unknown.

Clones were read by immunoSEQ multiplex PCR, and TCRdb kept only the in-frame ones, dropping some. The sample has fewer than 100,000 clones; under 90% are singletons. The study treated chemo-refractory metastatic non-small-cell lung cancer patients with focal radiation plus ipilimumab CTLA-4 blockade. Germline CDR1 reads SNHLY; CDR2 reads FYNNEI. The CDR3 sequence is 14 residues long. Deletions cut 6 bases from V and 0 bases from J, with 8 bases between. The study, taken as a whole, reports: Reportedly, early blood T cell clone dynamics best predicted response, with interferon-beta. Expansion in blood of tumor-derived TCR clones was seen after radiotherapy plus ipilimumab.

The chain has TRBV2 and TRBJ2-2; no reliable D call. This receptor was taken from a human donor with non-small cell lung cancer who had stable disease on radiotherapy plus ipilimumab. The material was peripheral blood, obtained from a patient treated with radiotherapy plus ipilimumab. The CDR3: CASRADTNTGELFF. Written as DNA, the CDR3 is TGTGCCAGCAGAGCAGACACGAACACCGGGGAGCTGTTTTTT. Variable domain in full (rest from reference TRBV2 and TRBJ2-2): EPEVTQTPSHQVTQMGQEVILRCVPISNHLYFYWYRQILGQKVEFLVSFYNNEISEKSEIFDDQFSVERPDGSNFTLKIRSTKLEDSAMYFCASRADTNTGELFFGEGSRLTVL.